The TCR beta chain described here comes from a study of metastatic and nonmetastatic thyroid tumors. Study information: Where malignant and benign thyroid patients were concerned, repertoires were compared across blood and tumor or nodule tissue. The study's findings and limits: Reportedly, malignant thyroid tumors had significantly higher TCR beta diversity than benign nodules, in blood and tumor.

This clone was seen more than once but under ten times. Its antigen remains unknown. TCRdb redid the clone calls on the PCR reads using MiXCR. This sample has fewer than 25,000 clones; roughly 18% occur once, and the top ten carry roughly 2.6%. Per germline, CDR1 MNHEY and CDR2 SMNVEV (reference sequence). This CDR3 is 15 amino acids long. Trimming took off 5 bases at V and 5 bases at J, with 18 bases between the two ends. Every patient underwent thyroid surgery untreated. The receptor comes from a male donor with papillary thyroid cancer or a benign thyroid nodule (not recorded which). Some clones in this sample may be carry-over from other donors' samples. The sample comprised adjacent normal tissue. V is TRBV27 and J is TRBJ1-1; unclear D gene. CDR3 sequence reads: CASSPRGSAPTEAFF. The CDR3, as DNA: TGTGCCAGCAGTCCCCGAGGCAGCGCCCCAACTGAAGCTTTCTTT.